This record looks at one TCR beta chain sequence and its context. The sample comes from a study of T cell changes during pregnancy in multiple sclerosis. CDR1 is MNHNS and CDR2 is SASEGT in the germline V gene. V trimming: 0 bases; J trimming: 8 bases; junction bases outside the gene matches: 12. The CDR3 spans 17 residues. Generated by immunoSEQ multiplex PCR, the TCRdb table keeps only in-frame clones and is missing some. The sample lists 25,000 to 30,000 clones, 89% occurring once. This clonotype was sampled from a female donor in good health, enrolled as a control in a pregnancy study. V usage is TRBV6-1 and J usage is TRBJ2-1; 8 bases agree with TRBD2. Sequenced here: CD4+ T cells from peripheral blood mononuclear cells, sampled in the first trimester of pregnancy. DNA of the CDR3: TGTGCCAGCAGTGAAGCAGGGGCGGGGGGCCTTTACGATGAGCAGTTCTTC. Protein sequence: CASSEAGAGGLYDEQFF.